This T cell receptor beta chain was sequenced during a study of OX40 agonist ivuxolimab in advanced cancers. General study points: Compared with CD4+, CD8+ T cells on average had more expanded clones. At 0.1 to 3.0 mg/kg and by week 6, CD4+ and CD8+ T cells in the blood had expanded clonally.

Comment on this clone: Its specificity is unknown.

The method was immunoSEQ multiplex PCR; TCRdb's version includes in-frame clones alone and lacks a portion of them. The sample lists 15,000 to 20,000 clones, over 75% seen once, with 25% to 30% in the top ten. Trimming at V came to 2 bases and at J to 3 bases, leaving 4 bases not matched to a gene. The CDR3 runs to 14 residues. Germline CDR1 reads MDHEN; CDR2 reads SYDVKM. Autoimmune disease history or systemic immunosuppression was exclusionary. This chain links TRBV28 with TRBJ2-7; 7 bases match TRBD1. The material was CD4+ or CD8+ T cells sorted from blood, obtained in a trial of the OX40 agonist ivuxolimab. This TCR derives from an adult with an advanced solid tumor such as melanoma, head and neck, liver or kidney cancer. CDR3 amino acids: CASSLGTEYYEQYF. CDR3 bases: TGTGCCAGCAGTTTAGGGACAGAGTACTACGAGCAGTACTTC.